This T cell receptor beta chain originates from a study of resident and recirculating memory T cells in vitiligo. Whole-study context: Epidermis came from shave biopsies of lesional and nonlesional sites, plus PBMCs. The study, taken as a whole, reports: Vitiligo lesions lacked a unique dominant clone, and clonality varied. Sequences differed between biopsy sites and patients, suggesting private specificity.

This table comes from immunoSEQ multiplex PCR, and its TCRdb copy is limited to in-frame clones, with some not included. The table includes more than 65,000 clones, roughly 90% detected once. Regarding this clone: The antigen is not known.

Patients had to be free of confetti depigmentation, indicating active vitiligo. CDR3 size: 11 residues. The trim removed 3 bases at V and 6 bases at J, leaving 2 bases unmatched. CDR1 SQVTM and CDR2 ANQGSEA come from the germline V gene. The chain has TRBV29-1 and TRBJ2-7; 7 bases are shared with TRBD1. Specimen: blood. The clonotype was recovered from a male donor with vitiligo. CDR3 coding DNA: TGCAGCGTTGAGACAGGGACCGAGCAGTACTTC. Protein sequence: CSVETGTEQYF.